This section outlines one T cell receptor beta chain sequence together with its context. As yet, its antigen is unknown. Method: immunoSEQ multiplex PCR; TCRdb's copy keeps in-frame clones and lacks some. The profile shows about 120,000 clones, less than 95% of them singletons. This sample stems from a study of siplizumab effects on memory and regulatory T cells. Study-wide results and caveats: The suppressive capacity of proliferating Tregs from siplizumab cultures remained unconfirmed. The drug siplizumab significantly decreased the alloreactive sequences that could be traced to unstimulated CD4+ memory cells. A minor fraction of alloreactive clones, and no more, mapped to unstimulated subsets. Naive T cells looked more diverse than memory cells, and they looked like major contributors to the alloresponse.

The CDR3 covers 18 residues. Trimming removed 1 base from V and 1 base from J, with 20 bases in between. The germline CDR1 and CDR2 sequences are SQVTM and ANQGSEA. V gene TRBV29-1 combines with J gene TRBJ2-1; maybe TRBD1 (6 bases). The TCR comes from a human donor in good health. The sequenced sample was non-Treg CD4+ T cells sorted from blood. In DNA form, the CDR3 reads TGCAGCGTTGAAGGGGGCAGGGGCCTATCGCGTTCCTACAATGAGCAGTTCTTC. This gives the protein CSVEGGRGLSRSYNEQFF.